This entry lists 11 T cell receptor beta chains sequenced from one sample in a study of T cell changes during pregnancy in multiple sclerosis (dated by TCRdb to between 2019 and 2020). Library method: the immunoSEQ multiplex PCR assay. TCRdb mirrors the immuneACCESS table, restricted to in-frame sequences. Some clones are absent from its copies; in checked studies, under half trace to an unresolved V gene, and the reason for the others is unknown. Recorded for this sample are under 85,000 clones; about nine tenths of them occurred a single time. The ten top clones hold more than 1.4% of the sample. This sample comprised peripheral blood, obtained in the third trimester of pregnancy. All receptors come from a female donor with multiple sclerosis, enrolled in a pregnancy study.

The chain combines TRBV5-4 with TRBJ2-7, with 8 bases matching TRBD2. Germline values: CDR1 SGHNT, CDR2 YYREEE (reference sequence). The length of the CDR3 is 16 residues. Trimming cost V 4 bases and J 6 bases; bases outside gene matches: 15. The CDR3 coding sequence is TGTGCCAGCAGCGACGGGCAAAGCGGGAGTCGGTTCGAGCAGTACTTC. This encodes CASSDGQSGSRFEQYF.

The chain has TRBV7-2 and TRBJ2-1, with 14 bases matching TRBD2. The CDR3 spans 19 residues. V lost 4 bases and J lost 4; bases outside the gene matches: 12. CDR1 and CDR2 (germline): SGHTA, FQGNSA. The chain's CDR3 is CASSSTPTSGRGTYNEQFF. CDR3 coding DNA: TGTGCCAGCAGCTCCACCCCGACTAGCGGGAGGGGCACTTACAATGAGCAGTTCTTC.

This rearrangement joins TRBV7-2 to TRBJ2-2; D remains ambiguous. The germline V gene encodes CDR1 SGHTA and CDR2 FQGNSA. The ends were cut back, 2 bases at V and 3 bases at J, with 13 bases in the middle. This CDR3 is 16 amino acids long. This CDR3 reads CASSLNEVQDTGELFF. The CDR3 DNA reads TGTGCCAGCAGCTTAAACGAGGTCCAAGACACCGGGGAGCTGTTTTTT.

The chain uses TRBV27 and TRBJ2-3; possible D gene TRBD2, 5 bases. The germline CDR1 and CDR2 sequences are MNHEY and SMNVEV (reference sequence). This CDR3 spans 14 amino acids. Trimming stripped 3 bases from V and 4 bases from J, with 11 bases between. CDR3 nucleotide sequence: TGTGCCAGCAGTTTCGGGGTCAGCGCAGATACGCAGTATTTT. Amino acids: CASSFGVSADTQYF.

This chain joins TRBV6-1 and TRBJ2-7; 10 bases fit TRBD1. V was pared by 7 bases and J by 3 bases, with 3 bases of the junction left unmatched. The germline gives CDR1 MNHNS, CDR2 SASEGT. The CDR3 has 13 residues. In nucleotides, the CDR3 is TGTGCCAGCAACGACAGGGGGCACTACGAGCAGTACTTC. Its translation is CASNDRGHYEQYF.

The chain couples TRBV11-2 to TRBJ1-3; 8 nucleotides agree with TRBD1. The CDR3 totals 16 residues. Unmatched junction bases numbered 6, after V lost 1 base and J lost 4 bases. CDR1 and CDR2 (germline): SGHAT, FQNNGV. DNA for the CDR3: TGTGCCAGCAGCTTAGCCCCCCGGACAGGGGGAAACACCATATATTTT. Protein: CASSLAPRTGGNTIYF.

The CDR3 loop is CASSLVGQDSYEQYF. CDR3 sequence (DNA): TGTGCCAGCAGCTTAGTTGGACAGGACTCCTACGAGCAGTACTTC. The V call is TRBV11-1, the J call TRBJ2-7; TRBD1 aligns across 7 bases. The CDR3 has 15 amino acids. The ends lost 1 base at V and 0 bases at J; junction bases unmatched: 3. Looked up from germline, CDR1 is SGHAT and CDR2 is FQDESV (reference sequence).

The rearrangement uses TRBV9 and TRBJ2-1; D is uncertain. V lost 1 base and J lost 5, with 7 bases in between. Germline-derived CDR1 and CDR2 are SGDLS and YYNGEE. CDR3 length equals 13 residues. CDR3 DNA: TGTGCCAGCAGCGTAAACAGCAACAATGAGCAGTTCTTC. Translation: CASSVNSNNEQFF.

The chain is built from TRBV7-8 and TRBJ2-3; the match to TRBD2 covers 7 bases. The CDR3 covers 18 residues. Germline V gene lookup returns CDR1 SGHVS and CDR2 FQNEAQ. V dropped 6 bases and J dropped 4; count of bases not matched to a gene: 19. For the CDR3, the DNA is TGTGCCAGCAGTCAAAATCCTCACGGGGGGTTTATCTCAGATACGCAGTATTTT. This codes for CASSQNPHGGFISDTQYF.

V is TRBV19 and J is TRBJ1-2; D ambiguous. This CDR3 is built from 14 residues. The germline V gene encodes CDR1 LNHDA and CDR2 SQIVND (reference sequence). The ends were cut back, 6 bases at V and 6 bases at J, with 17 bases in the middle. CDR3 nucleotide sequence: TGTGCCAGTAGACCGGAGGGTCTTCGAAATGGCTACACCTTC. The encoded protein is CASRPEGLRNGYTF.

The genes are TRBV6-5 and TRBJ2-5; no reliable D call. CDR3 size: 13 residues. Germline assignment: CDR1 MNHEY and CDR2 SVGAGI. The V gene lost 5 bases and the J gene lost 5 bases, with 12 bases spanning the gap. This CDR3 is CASSGPLRETQYF. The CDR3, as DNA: TGTGCCAGCAGTGGGCCTCTTAGGGAGACCCAGTACTTC.